This record concerns one T cell receptor beta chain sequence. Its antigen is not identified. This entry comes from a study of T cell repertoires in cytomegalovirus infection. Overall study context: Through public TCR beta signatures, both CMV infection and matching HLA type were indicated.

Germline V gene data show CDR1 as SGHTS and CDR2 as YDEGEE. The CDR3 length is 16 residues. V gave up 5 bases and J gave up 2 bases, with 19 bases separating them. In TCRdb, the reads were re-called with MiXCR into one record per CDR3 protein. The profile shows some 800,000 distinct CDR3 sequences, 25% to 35% of them singletons. This chain links TRBV5-8 with TRBJ1-2, with a weak D call TRBD1 (5 bases). The sample was cultured CD8+ T cells from PBMCs, taken from culture after CMV antigen stimulation. The TCR was taken from a human donor in good health (CMV status not recorded). Some clones in this sample may be carry-over from other donors' samples. The CDR3 DNA reads as TGTGCCAGCAGGACGAGAGAGACAGCGTTAAACTATGGCTACACCTTC. Protein sequence: CASRTRETALNYGYTF.